In its sample, the clone carrying this TCR beta chain was seen a few times. These data come from a study of blood T cell repertoires in COVID-19. About the research overall: Acute and convalescent COVID-19 samples came from the United States, Italy and Spain.

The assay was immunoSEQ multiplex PCR, and TCRdb's table has in-frame clones only and misses some. Counted here are roughly 60,000 clones, approximately 80% occurring once; the ten biggest clones make up 32%. The J segment lost 9 bases and the V segment lost 5 bases, leaving 9 bases of the junction unmatched. The CDR3 has 13 residues. The receptor's source is a human donor in a cohort sampled during active COVID-19. Specimen: peripheral blood. The chain has TRBV12-3 or TRBV12-4 and TRBJ1-1; TRBD1 matches at 7 bases. The CDR3 DNA reads as TGTGCCAGCAGTCCCTCCTCGGACAGGAAAGCTTTCTTT. It yields the protein CASSPSSDRKAFF.